These T cell receptor beta chains were read from a single sample in a study of blood T cell repertoires in COVID-19. The table came from immunoSEQ multiplex PCR; TCRdb's copy has only in-frame clones and leaves some out. The table lists 100,000 to 150,000 clones, 70% to 80% of them singletons. The sample comprised peripheral blood. Receptors originate from a man in his forties with active or convalescent COVID-19. CDR3s include the opening cysteine and the closing phenylalanine or tryptophan. D genes are given only for firm matches. Clone sizes are given selectively: once, few, many, or a class where the clone is expanded.

>TRBV19|.|TRBD1|TRBJ2-1
TGTGCCAGTAGTGTGACAGGGTCGAATGAGCAGTTCTTC
CASSVTGSNEQFF
>TRBV7-2|.|TRBD2|TRBJ2-7
TGTGCCAGCAGCCCCCGGGGGACTAGCGGGGGGGCCAGGCCATACGAGCAGTACTTC
CASSPRGTSGGARPYEQYF
>TRBV19|.|TRBD1|TRBJ2-6
TGTGCCAGTAGCAATTTTTGGCAGGGGGCGGTCTCTGGGGCCAACGTCCTGACTTTC
CASSNFWQGAVSGANVLTF
>TRBV12-3/TRBV12-4|once|TRBD2|TRBJ2-1
TGTGCCAGCAGTTACGCCGGGACTAGTCTGAAGTTCTTC
CASSYAGTSLKFF
>TRBV3-1/TRBV3-2|.|.|TRBJ1-6
TGTGCCAGCAGCCCCAGGCTTAATTCACCCCTCCACTTT
CASSPRLNSPLHF
>TRBV24-1|.|.|TRBJ1-1
TGTGCCACCAGTACCGGACACTTAATGAACACTGAAGCTTTCTTT
CATSTGHLMNTEAFF
>TRBV15|.|.|TRBJ1-2
TGTGCCACCAGCGCCTCAAGGACAGTGTATGGCTACACCTTC
CATSASRTVYGYTF
>TRBV28|.|.|TRBJ1-2
TGTGCCAGCAGATCTCGAATGGGAAAGGGGCCTTTCTATGGCTACACCTTC
CASRSRMGKGPFYGYTF
>TRBV7-9|.|.|TRBJ2-7
TGTGCCAGCAGCTACGGGGAATCGGCTTACGAGCAGTACTTC
CASSYGESAYEQYF
>TRBV6-1|.|TRBD1|TRBJ1-1
TGTGCCAGCAGTGAGACAGGGCAAGGTGAAGCTTTCTTT
CASSETGQGEAFF
>TRBV7-2|few|.|TRBJ2-1
TGTGCCAGCGGCAGTTACAATGAGCAGTTCTTC
CASGSYNEQFF
>TRBV28|once|.|TRBJ1-4
TGTGCCAGCAGTTCCACAGGGTTTAATGAAAAACTGTTTTTT
CASSSTGFNEKLFF
>TRBV19|.|TRBD2|TRBJ2-1
TGTGCCAGTGGGTTAGCGGGTGCCTTGAAATACAATGAGCAGTTCTTC
CASGLAGALKYNEQFF
>TRBV7-3|.|.|TRBJ2-7
TGTGCCAGCAGCCGACCGGGGGTGACCTACGAGCAGTACTTC
CASSRPGVTYEQYF
>TRBV7-2|.|TRBD2|TRBJ2-2
TGTGCCAGCAGCCTTAGCGGGCTGATCACCGGGGAGCTGTTTTTT
CASSLSGLITGELFF
>TRBV24-1|.|.|TRBJ1-2
TGTGCCACCAGTGATTTAGGGGATGGGTACACCTTC
CATSDLGDGYTF
>TRBV24-1|.|.|TRBJ2-5
TGTGCCACCAGTGGCCTTTTCGGTCAAGTAGAGACCCAGTACTTC
CATSGLFGQVETQYF
>TRBV25-1|.|.|TRBJ2-3
TGTGCCAGCAGTGAATCCATTCGAGAAGATACGCAGTATTTT
CASSESIREDTQYF
>TRBV27|few|.|TRBJ2-5
TGTGCCAGCAGCCTGGACTCCGCGCCCTGGGAGACCCAGTACTTC
CASSLDSAPWETQYF
>TRBV29-1|.|.|TRBJ1-4
TGCAGCGCCCTGAGGGGGACGGCAGGAAAACTGTTTTTT
CSALRGTAGKLFF
>TRBV24-1|.|TRBD2|TRBJ2-3
TGTGCCACCAGTGAGTCCCTTAGCGGGAGTGCGGATGATACGCAGTATTTT
CATSESLSGSADDTQYF
>TRBV12-5|.|.|TRBJ2-1
TGTGCTAGTGGTTTGGTACGGGGGGCAGGGTCCATCCATGAGCAGTTCTTC
CASGLVRGAGSIHEQFF
>TRBV7-3|.|TRBD2|TRBJ2-1
TGTGCCAGCAGCCAGTTGGGGGGGTCCTACAATGAGCAGTTCTTC
CASSQLGGSYNEQFF
>TRBV7-8|.|.|TRBJ2-5
TGTGCCAGCAGGCCGGGACAAGAGACCCAGTACTTC
CASRPGQETQYF
>TRBV6-5|.|.|TRBJ1-5
TGTGCCAGCTCACCAACGGGTGGGTACGGTCAGCCCCAGCATTTT
CASSPTGGYGQPQHF
>TRBV9|few|TRBD1|TRBJ2-7
TGTGCCAGCAGCACAAGCTCGTCGACAGGGTTATCCTACGAGCAGTACTTC
CASSTSSSTGLSYEQYF
>TRBV6-2/TRBV6-3|.|.|TRBJ1-2
TGTGCCAGCAGTTCGCCGCTACCCCTTGGGAAGGACTATAACTATGGCTACACCTTC
CASSSPLPLGKDYNYGYTF
>TRBV30|few|TRBD1|TRBJ2-6
TGTGCCTGGATGAGAGGGACAGGGCGCTCTGGGGCCAACGTCCTGACTTTC
CAWMRGTGRSGANVLTF
>TRBV6-5|.|.|TRBJ1-1
TGTGCCAGCAGCTCCACAGGAAGGAACACTGAAGCTTTCTTT
CASSSTGRNTEAFF
>TRBV5-1|.|.|TRBJ1-3
TGCGCCAGCAGCTTGGAGGCAACAGTTGGAAACACCATATATTTT
CASSLEATVGNTIYF
>TRBV12-5|once|.|TRBJ2-3
TGTGCTAGTGGTTTGGTGGGGGGGGCCGGCACAGATACGCAGTATTTT
CASGLVGGAGTDTQYF
>TRBV7-9|few|.|TRBJ1-2
TGTGCCAGCAGCCAAAAGGAGGGAACCCGTGGCTACACCTTC
CASSQKEGTRGYTF
>TRBV15|.|TRBD1|TRBJ1-4
TGTGCCACCAGCAGAGATCAAGGGACAGGGTTAAGTCTCGGAGGAAAACTGTTTTTT
CATSRDQGTGLSLGGKLFF
>TRBV28|.|TRBD1|TRBJ1-2
TGTGCCAGCAGTTTAGGGGGACAGAACTATAACTATGGCTACACCTTC
CASSLGGQNYNYGYTF
>TRBV7-2|.|.|TRBJ2-5
TGTGCCAGCAGCTCCCACGGGACATCCCAAGAGACCCAGTACTTC
CASSSHGTSQETQYF
>TRBV11-3|.|.|TRBJ2-1
TGTGCCAGCAGCTTACGGTCGACAGACGCCTACAATGAGCAGTTCTTC
CASSLRSTDAYNEQFF
>TRBV5-1|few|.|TRBJ2-4
TGCGCCAGCAGCTTGGGATCAGACATGAGCATTCAGTACTTC
CASSLGSDMSIQYF
>TRBV21-1|.|.|TRBJ1-2
TGTGCCAGCAGCAATAGCTCTAACTATGGCTACACCTTC
CASSNSSNYGYTF
>TRBV12-3/TRBV12-4|.|.|TRBJ1-1
TGTGCCAGCAGTTGGGCAGAAAACACTGAAGCTTTCTTT
CASSWAENTEAFF
>TRBV24-1|.|TRBD1|TRBJ1-2
TGTGCCACCAGTGATTTCCGGACAGGCTATGGCTACACCTTC
CATSDFRTGYGYTF